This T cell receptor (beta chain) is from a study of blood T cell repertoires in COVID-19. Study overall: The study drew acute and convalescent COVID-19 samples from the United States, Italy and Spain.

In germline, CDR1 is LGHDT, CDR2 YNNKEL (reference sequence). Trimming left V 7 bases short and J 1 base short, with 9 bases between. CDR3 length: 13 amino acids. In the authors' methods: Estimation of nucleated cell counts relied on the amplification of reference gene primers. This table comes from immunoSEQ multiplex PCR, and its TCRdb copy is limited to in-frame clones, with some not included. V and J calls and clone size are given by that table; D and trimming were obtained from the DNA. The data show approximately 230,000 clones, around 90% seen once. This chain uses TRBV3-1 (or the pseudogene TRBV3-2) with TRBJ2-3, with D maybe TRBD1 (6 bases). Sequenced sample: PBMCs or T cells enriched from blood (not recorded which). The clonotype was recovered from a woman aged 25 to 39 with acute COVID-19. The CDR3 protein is CASTKGGTDTQYF. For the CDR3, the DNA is TGTGCCAGCACCAAGGGGGGCACAGATACGCAGTATTTT.